This passage covers 9 T cell receptor beta chains from one sample sequenced in a study of cytomegalovirus exposure and HLA in healthy donors. The study ran its PCR with 60 Vbeta and 13 Jbeta primers. Generated by immunoSEQ multiplex PCR, the TCRdb table keeps only in-frame clones and is missing some. The repertoire holds approximately 90,000 clones, with 77% as singletons. Sequenced: PBMCs. The receptor source for this set is a man in his thirties or forties in good health and CMV-seronegative.

This chain links TRBV9 with TRBJ2-3; TRBD1 agrees at 8 bases. The CDR3 is 15 residues long. The V and J ends lost 4 bases and 5 bases, in that order; junction bases with no gene match: 9. Germline CDR1 reads SGDLS; CDR2 reads YYNGEE. CDR3 sequence (DNA): TGTGCCAGCAGCCTAGGGACAGGAGTAGGAGATACGCAGTATTTT. Translation: CASSLGTGVGDTQYF.

To note about this clone: This same CDR3 is encoded by further DNA sequences in the sample. The gene calls are TRBV28 and TRBJ2-1; D gene ambiguous. Trimming left V 3 bases short and J 6 bases short, with 6 bases between. This CDR3 contains 12 residues. CDR1 and CDR2 (germline): MDHEN, SYDVKM. The CDR3 DNA reads TGTGCCAGCAGTTTTCGCGGCAATGAGCAGTTCTTC. Amino acids: CASSFRGNEQFF. The full variable domain, with the rest looked up from reference TRBV28 and TRBJ2-1, is DVKVTQSSRYLVKRTGEKVFLECVQDMDHENMFWYRQDPGLGLRLIYFSYDVKMKEKGDIPEGYSVSREKKERFSLILESASTNQTSMYLCASSFRGNEQFFGPGTRLTVL.

The rearrangement uses TRBV28 and TRBJ2-2; 11 nucleotides match TRBD2. The germline CDR1 and CDR2 sequences are MDHEN and SYDVKM. There are 16 residues in the CDR3. J gave up 4 bases and V 6 bases, and 7 bases lay outside the gene matches. DNA of the CDR3: TGTGCCAGCAGCTTACCTAGCGGGAGGCCCACCGGGGAGCTGTTTTTT. It yields the protein CASSLPSGRPTGELFF.

The rearrangement uses TRBV6-4 and TRBJ2-7; 9 bases map to TRBD2. V was clipped by 0 bases and J by 1 base; unmatched bases: 1. CDR3 length equals 15 residues. CDR1 is MRHNA, CDR2 SNTAGT, per germline. The CDR3 reads CASSDSSGSSYEQYF. The CDR3, as DNA: TGTGCCAGCAGTGACTCTAGCGGGAGTTCCTACGAGCAGTACTTC.

CDR3 in amino acids: CASSLGSGDSYTSNYGYTF. The DNA for the CDR3 is TGCGCCAGCAGCTTGGGGAGTGGGGACAGCTATACTTCTAACTATGGCTACACCTTC. The chain recombines TRBV5-1 with TRBJ1-2; 7 nucleotides align to TRBD1. The CDR3 contains 19 residues. CDR1 is SGHRS and CDR2 is YFSETQ in the germline V gene. Losses at the gene ends were 0 bases for V and 0 bases for J; bases not matched to a gene: 14.

This rearrangement joins TRBV7-9 to TRBJ2-1; possibly TRBD2 for D (6 bases). Germline V gene data show CDR1 as SEHNR and CDR2 as FQNEAQ (reference sequence). The CDR3 totals 14 residues. Trimming took off 1 base at V and 6 bases at J, with 10 bases between the two ends. CDR3 in amino acids: CASSLGAGGNEQFF. The CDR3 region has the DNA TGTGCCAGCAGCTTAGGAGCCGGGGGCAATGAGCAGTTCTTC.

The rearrangement uses TRBV19 and TRBJ2-7, with 7 bases fitting TRBD1. CDR1 is LNHDA, CDR2 SQIVND, per germline (reference sequence). Trimming cost V 6 bases and J 3 bases; bases outside gene matches: 5. CDR3 length equals 13 residues. The CDR3 DNA reads TGTGCCAGTAGCCGGGACAGCTTCTACGAGCAGTACTTC. Protein product: CASSRDSFYEQYF.

This chain links TRBV7-9 with TRBJ1-2; D remains ambiguous. Trimming shortened V by 2 bases and J by 2 bases, and 9 bases separated the two germline ends. Germline V gene data show CDR1 as SEHNR and CDR2 as FQNEAQ (reference sequence). This CDR3 region has 14 residues. In nucleotides, the CDR3 is TGTGCCAGCAGCTTATCTGAGCCCAACTATGGCTACACCTTC. Its translation is CASSLSEPNYGYTF.

The J gene is TRBJ1-2, the V gene TRBV5-4; D is possibly TRBD1 (6 bases). The CDR3 contains 16 residues. Trimming stripped 3 bases from V and 5 bases from J, with 20 bases between. The germline V gene encodes CDR1 SGHNT and CDR2 YYREEE (reference sequence). DNA of the CDR3: TGTGCCAGCAGCTCCGGACCGGAACAGGGACTATATGGCTACACCTTC. This codes for CASSSGPEQGLYGYTF.